Presented here are 25 T cell receptor beta chains from one specimen sequenced in a study of blood T cell repertoires in COVID-19. The repertoire was sequenced with immunoSEQ multiplex PCR; TCRdb's copy has only in-frame clones and lacks some. The sample holds almost 20,000 clones; around 84% are singletons and the top ten take around 31%. The sequencing input was peripheral blood. These receptors were obtained from a human donor with active COVID-19. The donor label of this sample is uncertain.

The chain is built from TRBV10-3 and TRBJ2-5, with 12 nucleotides matching TRBD1. This CDR3 spans 15 amino acids. Germline-derived CDR1 and CDR2 are ENHRY and SYGVKD. Germline trimming cut 3 bases from V and 5 bases from J; bases unmatched to any gene: 4. The CDR3 reads CAISERDRGRETQYF. The CDR3 DNA reads TGTGCCATCAGTGAACGGGACAGGGGGCGGGAGACCCAGTACTTC.

The chain joins TRBV2 to TRBJ1-2; TRBD1 might be the D (6 bases). The V end was cut by 7 bases, the J end by 6 bases, with 12 bases between. CDR3 length: 12 amino acids. Germline assignment: CDR1 SNHLY and CDR2 FYNNEI. The CDR3 region is CASTRGADGYTF. CDR3 nucleotide sequence: TGTGCCAGCACTCGGGGGGCGGATGGCTACACCTTC.

The J gene is TRBJ1-2, the V gene TRBV3-1 (or the pseudogene TRBV3-2); D remains ambiguous. The germline V gene encodes CDR1 LGHDT and CDR2 YNNKEL (reference sequence). This CDR3 is 12 amino acids long. Trimming stripped 5 bases from V and 8 bases from J, with 12 bases between. DNA of the CDR3: TGTGCCAGCAGCTCCAGAGGGCGCGGCTACACCTTC. Protein sequence: CASSSRGRGYTF.

V is TRBV24-1 and J is TRBJ1-2, with TRBD1 identical over 10 bases. The germline gives CDR1 KGHDR, CDR2 SFDVKD. CDR3 size: 16 residues. With V trimmed by 4 bases and J by 1 base, 5 bases remained unmatched. The CDR3 loop is CATSDPGTGDNYGYTF. In nucleotides, the CDR3 is TGTGCCACCAGTGACCCTGGGACAGGGGATAACTATGGCTACACCTTC.

This clone showed up just a few times. The V gene is TRBV19, the J gene TRBJ1-6, with no clear D. This CDR3 comprises 14 residues. Trimming shortened V by 6 bases and J by 9 bases, and 15 bases separated the two germline ends. From germline, CDR1 is LNHDA and CDR2 SQIVND (reference sequence). The CDR3 region has the DNA TGTGCCAGTAGCCTAGTGGAGTATCGTTCACCCCTCCACTTT. Its translation: CASSLVEYRSPLHF.

The rearrangement uses TRBV28 and TRBJ2-5; TRBD1 might be the D (5 bases). Germline CDR1 is MDHEN and CDR2 is SYDVKM. Between the trimmed V and J ends, which lost 0 bases and 5 bases, there was a span of 13 bases. The CDR3 has 15 residues. The CDR3 sequence is CASSLWQGTSETQYF. The CDR3 nucleotides read TGTGCCAGCAGTTTATGGCAGGGTACATCGGAGACCCAGTACTTC.

The V gene is TRBV6-2 or TRBV6-3, the J gene TRBJ1-1, with D maybe TRBD1 (5 bases). CDR1 and CDR2 (germline): MNHEY, SVGEGT. Trimming cost V 1 base and J 5 bases, with 14 bases left between them. The CDR3 runs to 15 residues. Here the CDR3 reads CASSYFGRGFTEAFF. CDR3 nucleotide sequence: TGTGCCAGCAGTTACTTTGGGAGGGGTTTTACTGAAGCTTTCTTT.

This sequence joins TRBV27 and TRBJ1-5, with 7 bases identical to TRBD1. The germline CDR1 and CDR2 sequences are MNHEY and SMNVEV (reference sequence). The ends lost 5 bases at V and 2 bases at J; junction bases unmatched: 0. The CDR3 is 13 amino acids. This chain's CDR3 is CASSGTGNQPQHF. The CDR3, as DNA: TGTGCCAGCAGTGGGACAGGCAATCAGCCCCAGCATTTT.

The chain recombines TRBV5-4 with TRBJ2-3; possibly TRBD1 for D (5 bases). V was cut by 0 bases and J by 0 bases, with 8 bases left in between. Germline V gene lookup returns CDR1 SGHNT and CDR2 YYREEE (reference sequence). The CDR3 contains 15 residues. The CDR3 sequence: CASSLGPGSTDTQYF. Written as DNA, the CDR3 is TGTGCCAGCAGCTTGGGGCCAGGGAGCACAGATACGCAGTATTTT.

This clone was seen once. This sequence joins TRBV5-4 and TRBJ2-2; 11 nucleotides align to TRBD1. The CDR3 spans 15 residues. Unmatched junction bases numbered 4, after V lost 5 bases and J lost 4 bases. Germline V gene data show CDR1 as SGHNT and CDR2 as YYREEE (reference sequence). This CDR3 is CASRSGTGGTGELFF. CDR3 sequence (DNA): TGTGCCAGCAGATCCGGGACAGGGGGCACCGGGGAGCTGTTTTTT.

V usage is TRBV7-3 and J usage is TRBJ2-2; the D gene is possibly TRBD1 (6 bases). The germline gives CDR1 SGHTA, CDR2 FQGTGA. The CDR3 sequence is 15 residues long. Trimming took off 4 bases at V and 3 bases at J, with 12 bases between the two ends. CDR3 amino acids: CASSSDRAYTGELFF. CDR3 sequence (DNA): TGTGCCAGCAGCTCGGACAGAGCTTACACCGGGGAGCTGTTTTTT.

The chain has TRBV3-1 (or the pseudogene TRBV3-2) and TRBJ1-5, with TRBD1 as a possible D gene (5 bases). This CDR3 has 14 amino acids. The germline CDR1 and CDR2 sequences are LGHDT and YNNKEL (reference sequence). The ends were cut back, 2 bases at V and 4 bases at J, with 9 bases in the middle. CDR3 protein: CASSQRGENQPQHF. The CDR3 DNA sequence: TGTGCCAGCAGCCAAAGGGGTGAAAATCAGCCCCAGCATTTT.

The V gene is TRBV29-1, the J gene TRBJ2-6; tentative D call: TRBD2 (6 bases). The germline CDR1 and CDR2 sequences are SQVTM and ANQGSEA. The CDR3 contains 14 residues. V lost 7 bases and J 1 base, leaving 11 bases between the germline ends. CDR3 nucleotide sequence: TGCAGCGCCCTGGGGGGATCTGGGGCCAACGTCCTGACTTTC. Amino acid sequence: CSALGGSGANVLTF.

A single count supports this clone. V gene TRBV11-3 combines with J gene TRBJ2-1, with 7 positions matching TRBD1. This CDR3 has 17 residues. Germline V lookup: CDR1 SGHNT, CDR2 YENEEA. The junction had 10 bases not matched to a gene; V was cut back by 5 bases and J by 0 bases. CDR3 DNA sequence: TGTGCCAGCAGCAAGCTTTATTCAGGGGGCTCCTACAATGAGCAGTTCTTC. Residues: CASSKLYSGGSYNEQFF.

The CDR3 nucleotides read TGTGCCAGCAGCTTAGCCGGGACTAGCGGGGAGACCTACGAGCAGTACTTC. This encodes CASSLAGTSGETYEQYF. The chain couples TRBV7-8 to TRBJ2-7; 13 positions match TRBD2. In germline, CDR1 is SGHVS, CDR2 FQNEAQ. Trimming cost V 0 bases and J 2 bases; bases outside gene matches: 4. This CDR3 has 17 amino acids.

The chain has TRBV24-1 and TRBJ2-1, with 11 positions matching TRBD2. The germline V gene has CDR1 KGHDR and CDR2 SFDVKD. The CDR3 has 17 amino acids. Trimming at V came to 2 bases and at J to 7 bases, leaving 9 bases not matched to a gene. DNA for the CDR3: TGTGCCACCAGTGATTCAAGGTCTAGCGGGAGGCCAAATGAGCAGTTCTTC. Translation gives CATSDSRSSGRPNEQFF.

The chain couples TRBV28 to TRBJ2-7; the match to TRBD1 covers 9 bases. The CDR3 totals 15 residues. V shed 4 bases and J 5 bases; nucleotides not matched to a gene: 9. Germline V gives CDR1 MDHEN, CDR2 SYDVKM. The CDR3 reads CASSSGDRVTDEQYF. In DNA form, the CDR3 reads TGTGCCAGCAGTTCCGGGGACAGGGTCACCGACGAGCAGTACTTC.

The rearrangement links TRBV11-2 to TRBJ1-1; D is unresolved. Germline lookup yields CDR1 SGHAT and CDR2 FQNNGV. V was pared by 1 base and J by 10 bases, with 7 bases between. The CDR3 is 11 residues long. The DNA for the CDR3 is TGTGCCAGCAGCTTAGGGCCTTCAGCTTTCTTT. This sequence encodes CASSLGPSAFF.

The V and J genes are TRBV2 and TRBJ1-6; no reliable D call. V was pared by 5 bases and J by 0 bases, with 11 bases between. This CDR3 has 16 amino acids. Germline lookup yields CDR1 SNHLY and CDR2 FYNNEI. CDR3 nucleotides: TGTGCCAGCAGTCCCGTCTCCGGCTCCTATAATTCACCCCTCCACTTT. Translation: CASSPVSGSYNSPLHF.

V and J are TRBV7-8 and TRBJ2-4; TRBD1 matches 7 bases. The CDR3 sequence is 16 residues long. The V gene's germline CDR1 is SGHVS and CDR2 FQNEAQ. Germline trimming cut 4 bases from V and 3 bases from J; bases unmatched to any gene: 9. CDR3 protein: CASSSVTGVVKNIQYF. CDR3 coding DNA: TGTGCCAGCAGCTCGGTAACAGGGGTTGTCAAAAACATTCAGTACTTC.

The rearrangement links TRBV12-3 or TRBV12-4 to TRBJ1-1; the D is unclear. The CDR3 is 11 amino acids. Trimming removed 1 base from V and 8 bases from J, with 5 bases in between. The CDR3 bases are TGTGCCAGCAGTTTAGGCAGGGAAGCTTTCTTT. It encodes CASSLGREAFF.

The chain is built from TRBV19 and TRBJ1-2; 9 bases align to TRBD1. This CDR3 spans 14 amino acids. CDR1 and CDR2 from the germline V gene are LNHDA and SQIVND (reference sequence). V trimming: 4 bases; J trimming: 6 bases; junction bases outside the gene matches: 6. The CDR3 nucleotides read TGTGCCAGTAGTACGTTCGGACAGGGGAATGGCTACACCTTC. Translated: CASSTFGQGNGYTF.

The chain recombines TRBV10-1 with TRBJ2-4; D may be TRBD1 (6 bases). Germline CDR1 WNHNN, CDR2 SYGVQD (reference sequence). V was shortened by 4 bases and J by 9 bases, with 16 bases between the two germline ends. This CDR3 contains 14 residues. The CDR3 region is CASSAARGEGIQYF. CDR3 sequence (DNA): TGCGCCAGCAGTGCGGCCAGGGGAGAGGGCATTCAGTACTTC.

The chain carries TRBV10-2 and TRBJ2-3; the match to TRBD2 covers 12 bases. This CDR3 region has 16 residues. CDR1 and CDR2 (germline): WSHSY, SAAADI. Germline trimming cut 4 bases from V and 8 bases from J; bases unmatched to any gene: 10. The CDR3 protein is CASSVLAGGPGGTQYF. CDR3 DNA: TGCGCCAGCAGTGTCCTAGCGGGAGGGCCGGGGGGTACGCAGTATTTT.

This sequence joins TRBV3-1 (or the pseudogene TRBV3-2) and TRBJ2-5; 7 nucleotides line up with TRBD1. Per the germline V gene, CDR1 is LGHDT and CDR2 is YNNKEL (reference sequence). The CDR3 loop spans 15 amino acids. V lost 1 base to trimming and J lost 3 bases; unmatched junction nucleotides: 5. In DNA form, the CDR3 reads TGTGCCAGCAGCCAAGGGTACAGGGGTGAAGAGACCCAGTACTTC. Protein sequence: CASSQGYRGEETQYF.